This TCR beta chain is drawn from a study of early T cells in non-severe SARS-CoV-2 infection. Across the whole study: RNA in bulk from unsorted whole blood was sequenced, and chains were unpaired.

Germline lookup yields CDR1 SGHRS and CDR2 YFSETQ. Deletions cut 0 bases from V and 3 bases from J, with 6 bases between. This CDR3 region has 13 residues. TCRdb called the 5' RACE reads again in MiXCR, with one record for every CDR3 protein. The sample shows tens of thousands of distinct CDR3 sequences, roughly 12% of them seen only once. This clonotype was observed many times. The sequenced material came from whole blood. V and J are TRBV5-1 and TRBJ1-1, with no clear D. The clonotype was recovered from an adult who was a healthcare worker with PCR-confirmed SARS-CoV-2 infection or an uninfected control (not recorded which). The CDR3 DNA reads as TGCGCCAGCAGCTTGGGGTTTGACACTGAAGCTTTCTTT. Protein product: CASSLGFDTEAFF.